Given below is one T cell receptor (beta chain) in context. Its antigen is still unknown. This record comes from a study of OX40 agonist ivuxolimab in advanced cancers. Study-wide results and limits: Partial responders at 0.1-3.0 mg/kg had among the lowest clonal expansion.

The CDR3 sequence is 16 residues long. J gave up 7 bases and V 2 bases, and 11 bases lay outside the gene matches. Germline V lookup: CDR1 MGHRA, CDR2 YSYEKL. The protocol was immunoSEQ multiplex PCR, while the TCRdb copy is restricted to in-frame clones and leaves out a portion. Found here are approximately 94,000 clones, around 89% of them singletons; the top ten hold less than 0.2%. The sequences come from CD4+ or CD8+ T cells sorted from blood, collected in a trial of the OX40 agonist ivuxolimab. The origin of this receptor is an adult with an advanced solid tumor such as melanoma, head and neck, liver or kidney cancer. J is TRBJ2-5 and V is TRBV4-1, with 9 positions matching TRBD2. The CDR3 loop is CASSQLLAGTVRTQYF. The CDR3 nucleotides read TGCGCCAGCAGCCAATTACTAGCGGGTACTGTGAGGACCCAGTACTTC.